These 19 T cell receptor beta chains share one sample of origin, sequenced in a study of T cell repertoires in cytomegalovirus infection. TCRdb called the reads again in MiXCR, with one record for every CDR3 protein. Here the sample spans about 140,000 distinct CDR3 sequences, about 6.5% being singletons. Source material: PBMCs. Every receptor here comes from a human donor in good health (CMV status not recorded). Some clones in this sample may be carry-over from other donors' samples.

This clonotype has ten or more counts. CDR3 nucleotides: TGTGCCAGCAGCTCAGGGACTAGCTCCTACGAGCAGTACTTC. It encodes CASSSGTSSYEQYF. V gene TRBV7-2 combines with J gene TRBJ2-7, with TRBD2 identical over 8 bases. CDR1 and CDR2 (germline): SGHTA, FQGNSA. The CDR3 loop spans 14 amino acids. The junction had 2 bases not matched to a gene; V was cut back by 4 bases and J by 0 bases.

This clonotype was counted between two and nine times. This chain uses TRBV7-2 with TRBJ2-7; 8 bases align to TRBD2. Germline V lookup: CDR1 SGHTA, CDR2 FQGNSA. Trimming removed 3 bases from V and 2 bases from J; junction bases left unmatched: 12. The length of the CDR3 is 17 residues. The CDR3 DNA follows: TGTGCCAGCAGCTTCGGACCCTGGAGCGGGGGAGCCTACGAGCAGTACTTC. Protein: CASSFGPWSGGAYEQYF.

The chain couples TRBV20-1 to TRBJ2-1, with D perhaps assigned TRBD1 or TRBD2 (5 bases each). This CDR3 comprises 16 residues. The V end was cut by 3 bases, the J end by 8 bases, with 23 bases between. Per germline, CDR1 DFQATT and CDR2 SNEGSKA (reference sequence). Here the CDR3 DNA reads TGCAGTGCTAGTCATCTGCGGGCAGGGAATTTGGATGAGCAGTTCTTC. Its protein product is CSASHLRAGNLDEQFF.

V and J are TRBV20-1 and TRBJ1-1, with D possibly TRBD1 on 5 matching bases. The CDR3 runs to 15 residues. V was clipped by 0 bases and J by 3 bases, with 14 bases between them. Germline CDR1 is DFQATT and CDR2 is SNEGSKA (reference sequence). This chain's CDR3 is CSARDTGSWDTEAFF. DNA for the CDR3: TGCAGTGCTAGAGACACAGGCAGCTGGGACACTGAAGCTTTCTTT.

V and J are TRBV5-1 and TRBJ2-2; 13 bases line up with TRBD2. V trimming: 2 bases; J trimming: 5 bases; junction bases outside the gene matches: 3. Germline assignment: CDR1 SGHRS and CDR2 YFSETQ. The CDR3 has 16 amino acids. CDR3 nucleotide sequence: TGCGCCAGCAGCTTAATGACTAGCGGGGGGACCGGGGAGCTGTTTTTT. It is translated as CASSLMTSGGTGELFF. Looking up the rest from reference TRBV5-1 and TRBJ2-2 gives the full variable domain: KAGVTQTPRYLIKTRGQQVTLSCSPISGHRSVSWYQQTPGQGLQFLFEYFSETQRNKGNFPGRFSGRQFSNSRSEMNVSTLELGDSALYLCASSLMTSGGTGELFFGEGSRLTVL.

This clonotype was counted at least ten times. The V gene is TRBV7-2, the J gene TRBJ1-6; D is ambiguous. Between the trimmed V and J ends, which lost 0 bases and 9 bases, there was a span of 15 bases. The CDR3 spans 16 residues. Germline loops: CDR1 SGHTA, CDR2 FQGNSA. This CDR3 is CASSLASEVGASPLHF. Here the CDR3 DNA reads TGTGCCAGCAGCTTAGCGTCTGAGGTGGGTGCTTCACCCCTCCACTTT. Full variable domain (remainder filled in from reference TRBV7-2 and TRBJ1-6): GAGVSQSPSNKVTEKGKDVELRCDPISGHTALYWYRQSLGQGLEFLIYFQGNSAPDKSGLPSDRFSAERTGGSVSTLTIQRTQQEDSAVYLCASSLASEVGASPLHFGNGTRLTVT.

At least ten counts were recorded for this clonotype. The J gene is TRBJ1-2, the V gene TRBV7-2; 8 bases agree with TRBD1. CDR3 length: 16 amino acids. The germline CDR1 and CDR2 sequences are SGHTA and FQGNSA. J gave up 3 bases and V 3 bases, and 9 bases lay outside the gene matches. CDR3 nucleotide sequence: TGTGCCAGCAGCTTTTCTTGGGACAGGAGGTACTATGGCTACACCTTC. It translates to CASSFSWDRRYYGYTF.

This clonotype was found many times. The chain recombines TRBV7-2 with TRBJ2-7; 10 nucleotides agree with TRBD2. Germline V gives CDR1 SGHTA, CDR2 FQGNSA. This CDR3 spans 14 amino acids. The junction had 6 bases not matched to a gene; V was cut back by 4 bases and J by 6 bases. This chain's CDR3 is CASSSLAGQGEQYF. The CDR3 nucleotides are TGTGCCAGCAGCTCACTAGCGGGGCAAGGCGAGCAGTACTTC.

This clonotype was detected many times. This sequence joins TRBV7-8 and TRBJ2-3; 14 nucleotides match TRBD2. Germline V gene lookup returns CDR1 SGHVS and CDR2 FQNEAQ. This CDR3 is built from 16 residues. V lost 2 bases, J lost 7 bases, and 5 bases stayed unmatched. Written as DNA, the CDR3 is TGTGCCAGCAGCTTACGGACTAGCGGGGGGTGGAATACGCAGTATTTT. Translated: CASSLRTSGGWNTQYF.

This clonotype turned up a few times. V and J are TRBV7-4 and TRBJ2-1; TRBD1 matches 9 bases. Germline CDR1 and CDR2: SGHVT and SQSDAQ. J gave up 6 bases and V 3 bases, and 6 bases lay outside the gene matches. The CDR3 is 15 residues long. Here the CDR3 reads CASSFSGQGPNEQFF. DNA for the CDR3: TGTGCCAGCAGCTTCTCCGGACAGGGGCCCAATGAGCAGTTCTTC. Complete variable domain (other parts from reference TRBV7-4 and TRBJ2-1): GAGVSQSPRYKVAKRGRDVALRCDSISGHVTLYWYRQTLGQGSEVLTYSQSDAQRDKSGRPSGRFSAERPERSVSTLKIQRTEQGDSAVYLCASSFSGQGPNEQFFGPGTRLTVL.

This clonotype came up a few times. The chain is built from TRBV18 and TRBJ1-1; D uncertain. Trimming left V 3 bases short and J 4 bases short, with 12 bases between. The CDR3 length is 14 residues. The germline V gene encodes CDR1 KGHSH and CDR2 LQKENI. CDR3 sequence reads: CASSPREPRTEAFF. The DNA for the CDR3 is TGTGCCAGCTCACCTCGAGAGCCACGCACTGAAGCTTTCTTT.

The chain has TRBV7-6 and TRBJ2-2; no reliable D call. The CDR3 has 13 amino acids. Trimming pared 4 bases from V and 6 bases from J, leaving 9 bases between. CDR1 and CDR2 (germline): SGHVS, FNYEAQ. The CDR3 reads CASSSEIPGELFF. The CDR3 DNA sequence: TGTGCCAGCAGCTCCGAGATTCCCGGGGAGCTGTTTTTT.

This clonotype was detected many times. The chain combines TRBV30 with TRBJ1-6; D is ambiguous. This CDR3 contains 13 residues. The germline V and J ends were trimmed by 2 bases and 5 bases, with 7 bases remaining between them. The germline CDR1 and CDR2 sequences are GTSNPN and SVGIG (reference sequence). The CDR3 nucleotides are TGTGCCTGGAGTAACGGAGATAATTCACCCCTCCACTTT. Amino acids: CAWSNGDNSPLHF.

This clonotype has a handful of counts. This chain joins TRBV7-2 and TRBJ1-1, with D possibly being TRBD1 (6 bases). V shed 5 bases and J shed 2 bases, with 12 bases lying between them. Germline-derived CDR1 and CDR2 are SGHTA and FQGNSA. The CDR3 is 14 residues long. DNA of the CDR3: TGTGCCAGCAGCAGAGGGGGGGGAAACACTGAAGCTTTCTTT. It specifies CASSRGGGNTEAFF.

This clonotype came up many times. The rearrangement links TRBV19 to TRBJ1-1, with unresolved D. With 3 bases removed from V and 1 base from J, the gap between germline ends came to 6 bases. The CDR3 is 13 amino acids. Germline V CDR1 and CDR2: LNHDA, SQIVND (reference sequence). The CDR3 loop is CASSMERNTEAFF. DNA for the CDR3: TGTGCCAGTAGTATGGAGAGGAACACTGAAGCTTTCTTT.

This clonotype was counted ten times or more. The chain links TRBV7-9 to TRBJ1-1; D possibly corresponds to TRBD1 (5 bases). V shed 1 base and J shed 1 base, with 10 bases lying between them. From germline, CDR1 is SEHNR and CDR2 FQNEAQ (reference sequence). CDR3 length: 15 residues. The CDR3 loop is CASSLVVGPNTEAFF. The CDR3 DNA is TGTGCCAGCAGCTTAGTTGTGGGACCGAACACTGAAGCTTTCTTT.

At least ten counts were recorded for this clonotype. The chain couples TRBV7-3 to TRBJ2-5; D gene ambiguous. The germline CDR1 and CDR2 sequences are SGHTA and FQGTGA. The CDR3 loop spans 14 amino acids. V was clipped by 6 bases and J by 5 bases, with 16 bases between them. CDR3 in amino acids: CASSSGSLGETQYF. The DNA for the CDR3 is TGTGCCAGCAGTTCGGGCTCTCTGGGGGAGACCCAGTACTTC.

V and J are TRBV28 and TRBJ2-7; possibly TRBD1 for D (5 bases). Trimming left V 6 bases short and J 6 bases short, with 9 bases between. The CDR3 loop spans 11 amino acids. In germline, CDR1 is MDHEN, CDR2 SYDVKM. CDR3 nucleotide sequence: TGTGCCAGCAGCCAGGGTCGCGAGCAGTACTTC. Encoded protein: CASSQGREQYF. Variable domain in full (rest from reference TRBV28 and TRBJ2-7): DVKVTQSSRYLVKRTGEKVFLECVQDMDHENMFWYRQDPGLGLRLIYFSYDVKMKEKGDIPEGYSVSREKKERFSLILESASTNQTSMYLCASSQGREQYFGPGTRLTVT.

This clonotype was detected many times. The chain couples TRBV5-1 to TRBJ2-2; perhaps TRBD2 as D (5 bases). V was cut by 0 bases and J by 7 bases, with 7 bases left in between. The CDR3 loop spans 13 amino acids. The V gene's germline CDR1 is SGHRS and CDR2 YFSETQ. DNA of the CDR3: TGCGCCAGCAGCTTGGCCGGGGACGGGGAGCTGTTTTTT. Amino acid sequence: CASSLAGDGELFF.